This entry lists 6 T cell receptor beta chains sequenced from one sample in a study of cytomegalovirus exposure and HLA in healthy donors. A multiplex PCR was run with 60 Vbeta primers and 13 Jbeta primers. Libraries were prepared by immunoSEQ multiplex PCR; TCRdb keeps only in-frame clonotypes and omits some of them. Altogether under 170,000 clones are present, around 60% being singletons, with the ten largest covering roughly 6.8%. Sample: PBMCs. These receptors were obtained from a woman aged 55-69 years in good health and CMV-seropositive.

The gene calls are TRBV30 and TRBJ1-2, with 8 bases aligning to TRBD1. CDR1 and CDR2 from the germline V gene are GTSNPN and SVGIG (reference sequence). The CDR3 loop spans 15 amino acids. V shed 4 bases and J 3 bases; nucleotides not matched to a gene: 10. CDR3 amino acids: CAWTPRDRPYYGYTF. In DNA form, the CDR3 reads TGTGCCTGGACCCCCCGGGACAGGCCTTACTATGGCTACACCTTC.

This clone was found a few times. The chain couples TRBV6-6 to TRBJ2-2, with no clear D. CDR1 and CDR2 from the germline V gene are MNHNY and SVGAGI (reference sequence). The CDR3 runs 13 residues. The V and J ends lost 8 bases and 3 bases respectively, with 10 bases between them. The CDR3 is CASEVRDTGELFF. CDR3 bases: TGTGCCAGCGAGGTTCGGGACACCGGGGAGCTGTTTTTT.

CDR3 amino acids: CASSPPGAGANVLTF. The CDR3 DNA is TGTGCCAGCAGCCCCCCGGGGGCTGGGGCCAACGTCCTGACTTTC. The J gene is TRBJ2-6, the V gene TRBV9; D is perhaps TRBD2 (6 bases). Germline V gene data show CDR1 as SGDLS and CDR2 as YYNGEE. The V and J ends lost 4 bases and 2 bases respectively, with 10 bases between them. The length of the CDR3 is 15 residues.

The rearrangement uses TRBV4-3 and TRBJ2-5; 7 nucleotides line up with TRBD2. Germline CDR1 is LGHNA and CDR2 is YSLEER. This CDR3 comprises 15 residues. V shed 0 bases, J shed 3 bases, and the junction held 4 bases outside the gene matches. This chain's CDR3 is CASSQDWAGEETQYF. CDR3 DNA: TGCGCCAGCAGCCAAGATTGGGCGGGAGAAGAGACCCAGTACTTC.

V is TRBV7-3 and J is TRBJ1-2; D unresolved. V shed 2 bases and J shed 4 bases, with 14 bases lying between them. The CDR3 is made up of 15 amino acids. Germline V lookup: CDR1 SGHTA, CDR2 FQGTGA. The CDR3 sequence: CASSLESAGLYGYTF. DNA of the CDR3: TGTGCCAGCAGCTTAGAGTCTGCGGGCCTCTATGGCTACACCTTC.

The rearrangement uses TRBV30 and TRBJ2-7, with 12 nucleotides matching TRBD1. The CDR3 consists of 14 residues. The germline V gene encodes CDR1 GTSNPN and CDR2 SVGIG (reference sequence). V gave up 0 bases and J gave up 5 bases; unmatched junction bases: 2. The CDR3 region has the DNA TGTGCCTGGAGTGTGGGACAGGGGGCTGACGAGCAGTACTTC. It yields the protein CAWSVGQGADEQYF.